What follows are 32 T cell receptor beta chains derived from one specimen sequenced in a study of blood T cell repertoires in COVID-19. Produced via immunoSEQ multiplex PCR; TCRdb's table is partial and in-frame only. The sample includes roughly 190,000 clones, roughly 80% of them seen just once. The sequencing input was peripheral blood. These receptors came from a human donor with acute or convalescent COVID-19. The donor label of this sample is uncertain.

The chain recombines TRBV20-1 with TRBJ1-2; D call uncertain. The CDR3 extends over 12 amino acids. V dropped 3 bases and J dropped 4 bases, with 9 bases sitting between them. Germline CDR1 and CDR2: DFQATT and SNEGSKA (reference sequence). The CDR3 region has the DNA TGCAGTGCTAGTAGTGCCGGCTATGGCTACACCTTC. This codes for CSASSAGYGYTF.

CDR3 protein: CASSPGTGSNQPQHF. DNA for the CDR3: TGTGCCAGCAGCCCCGGGACAGGGAGCAATCAGCCCCAGCATTTT. The chain carries TRBV7-9 and TRBJ1-5, with 9 bases identical to TRBD1. Germline V lookup: CDR1 SEHNR, CDR2 FQNEAQ (reference sequence). Trimming removed 5 bases from V and 1 base from J; junction bases left unmatched: 3. The CDR3 length is 15 residues.

V usage is TRBV27 and J usage is TRBJ1-1, with 10 bases aligning to TRBD1. V shed 6 bases and J 0 bases; nucleotides not matched to a gene: 13. The CDR3 runs 18 residues. Germline V lookup: CDR1 MNHEY, CDR2 SMNVEV (reference sequence). CDR3 sequence: CASRPLVDRGRMNTEAFF. Written as DNA, the CDR3 is TGTGCCAGCAGGCCGTTGGTCGACAGGGGGCGAATGAACACTGAAGCTTTCTTT.

This rearrangement joins TRBV7-9 to TRBJ2-7; maybe TRBD1 (5 bases). V lost 4 bases and J 4 bases, leaving 17 bases between the germline ends. Germline V CDR1 and CDR2: SEHNR, FQNEAQ (reference sequence). The CDR3 is 15 residues long. The CDR3 protein is CASSSTVPLGYEQYF. CDR3 sequence (DNA): TGTGCCAGCAGCTCGACAGTTCCCCTCGGGTACGAGCAGTACTTC.

This chain links TRBV12-3 or TRBV12-4 with TRBJ1-6, with D possibly TRBD1 on 5 matching bases. V was shortened by 7 bases and J by 8 bases, with 12 bases between the two germline ends. The CDR3 sequence is 13 residues long. In nucleotides, the CDR3 is TGTGCCAGCACTGGAGGGACGCATTCACCCCTCCACTTT. Its translation is CASTGGTHSPLHF.

The rearrangement joins TRBV10-3 to TRBJ2-5; possible D gene TRBD2, 7 bases. V was trimmed by 2 bases and J by 3 bases, leaving 13 bases between them. CDR1 is ENHRY and CDR2 is SYGVKD in the germline V gene. The CDR3 loop spans 15 amino acids. CDR3 loop: CAISEGQGREETQYF. For the CDR3, the DNA is TGTGCCATCAGTGAGGGGCAGGGGAGGGAAGAGACCCAGTACTTC.

This clone has just a few counts. The rearrangement links TRBV2 to TRBJ1-6; a possible D gene is TRBD1 (6 bases). The CDR3 spans 15 residues. Trimming took 5 bases from V and 5 from J, leaving 13 bases between them. The germline CDR1 and CDR2 sequences are SNHLY and FYNNEI. The CDR3 DNA reads TGTGCCAGCAGTTCTGACGGACAGCATAATTCACCCCTCCACTTT. This translates into CASSSDGQHNSPLHF.

CDR3 coding DNA: TGTGCCTGGACTCCGGACAGGTCCACCGGAAAACTGTTTTTT. It translates to CAWTPDRSTGKLFF. V usage is TRBV30 and J usage is TRBJ1-4; 7 nucleotides agree with TRBD1. The CDR3 length is 14 residues. The ends lost 4 bases at V and 10 bases at J; junction bases unmatched: 12. Germline V gene lookup returns CDR1 GTSNPN and CDR2 SVGIG (reference sequence).

The chain is built from TRBV28 and TRBJ2-1; TRBD1 agrees at 7 bases. The CDR3 is made up of 15 amino acids. V shed 9 bases, J shed 8 bases, and the junction held 16 bases outside the gene matches. Germline lookup yields CDR1 MDHEN and CDR2 SYDVKM. The CDR3 protein is CASRPEGERGHEQFF. In DNA, the CDR3 is TGTGCCAGTAGACCCGAAGGGGAAAGGGGGCATGAGCAGTTCTTC. The complete variable domain, with remaining parts taken from reference TRBV28 and TRBJ2-1, reads DVKVTQSSRYLVKRTGEKVFLECVQDMDHENMFWYRQDPGLGLRLIYFSYDVKMKEKGDIPEGYSVSREKKERFSLILESASTNQTSMYLCASRPEGERGHEQFFGPGTRLTVL.

The chain has TRBV10-3 and TRBJ2-3; 7 bases map to TRBD1. The CDR3 extends over 15 amino acids. Germline V gives CDR1 ENHRY, CDR2 SYGVKD. With 10 bases clipped from V and 0 bases from J, the junction kept 10 bases outside the gene matches. The CDR3 DNA is TGTGCCACCCAGACAGGACAGGATAGCACAGATACGCAGTATTTT. Protein sequence: CATQTGQDSTDTQYF.

The chain uses TRBV5-4 and TRBJ2-5; TRBD2 matches 10 bases. The CDR3 has 15 amino acids. Germline V lookup: CDR1 SGHNT, CDR2 YYREEE (reference sequence). With V trimmed by 3 bases and J by 5 bases, 7 bases remained unmatched. The CDR3 DNA follows: TGTGCCAGCAGCTCACAGCGGGGGGGCAAGGAGACCCAGTACTTC. Protein sequence: CASSSQRGGKETQYF.

This clone was observed a few times. V gene TRBV12-3 or TRBV12-4 combines with J gene TRBJ1-2; maybe TRBD1 (5 bases). The CDR3 has 13 residues. V lost 5 bases and J lost 3, with 10 bases in between. CDR3 in amino acids: CASSAGGDYGYTF. The CDR3 coding sequence is TGTGCCAGCAGTGCGGGGGGGGACTATGGCTACACCTTC.

The sample holds a few counts of this clone. A junction boundary mismatches the germline segment, possibly from a read error. The chain uses TRBV2 and TRBJ2-7, with 9 bases aligning to TRBD1. The CDR3 spans 13 residues. Germline V gene lookup returns CDR1 SNHLY and CDR2 FYNNEI. The CDR3 sequence: CVSNPGQGYEQYF. CDR3 in DNA: TGTGTCAGCAACCCGGGACAGGGCTACGAGCAGTACTTC. The full variable domain, its missing parts supplied by reference TRBV2 and TRBJ2-7, is EPEVTQTPSHQVTQMGQEVILRCVPISNHLYFYWYRQILGQKVEFLVSFYNNEISEKSEIFDDQFSVERPDGSNFTLKIRSTKLEDSAMYFCVSNPGQGYEQYFGPGTRLTVT.

This sequence joins TRBV6-5 and TRBJ2-3; 10 positions agree with TRBD2. CDR1 and CDR2 from the germline V gene are MNHEY and SVGAGI. The CDR3 is 13 amino acids. Unmatched junction bases numbered 9, after V lost 9 bases and J lost 9 bases. Here the CDR3 DNA reads TGTGCCAGTGGGGAGCGGGAGGGCCTGACGCAGTATTTT. Protein product: CASGEREGLTQYF.

This clone was seen a single time. Other nucleotide sequences in the sample specify the same CDR3. V usage is TRBV19 and J usage is TRBJ2-7; 11 bases are a match to TRBD1. Per the germline V gene, CDR1 is LNHDA and CDR2 is SQIVND (reference sequence). The V gene end was trimmed by 5 bases and the J gene end by 7 bases; junction bases not matched to a gene: 4. The CDR3 extends over 13 amino acids. The CDR3 DNA reads as TGTGCCAGTAGTGGACAGGGGGCGGGGGAGCAGTACTTC. Translated, it gives CASSGQGAGEQYF.

This chain joins TRBV7-9 and TRBJ2-5; 12 nucleotides agree with TRBD1. Germline trimming cut 9 bases from V and 2 bases from J; bases unmatched to any gene: 13. CDR1 and CDR2 (germline): SEHNR, FQNEAQ (reference sequence). The CDR3 loop spans 17 amino acids. CDR3: CASSRDRGRGGQETQYF. CDR3 in DNA: TGTGCCAGTTCCCGGGACAGGGGGCGAGGGGGGCAAGAGACCCAGTACTTC.

V and J are TRBV3-1 (or the pseudogene TRBV3-2) and TRBJ2-1, with 10 bases lining up with TRBD1. This CDR3 is built from 17 residues. In germline, CDR1 is LGHDT, CDR2 YNNKEL (reference sequence). V gave up 4 bases and J gave up 5 bases; unmatched junction bases: 11. The CDR3 is CASSPPWDRGYNNEQFF. The DNA for the CDR3 is TGTGCCAGCAGCCCCCCTTGGGACAGGGGTTACAACAATGAGCAGTTCTTC.

The chain uses TRBV19 and TRBJ1-6, with D possibly TRBD1 on 6 matching bases. V lost 4 bases to trimming and J lost 3 bases, with 16 bases between them. The CDR3 runs 17 residues. Per the germline V gene, CDR1 is LNHDA and CDR2 is SQIVND (reference sequence). The CDR3 loop is CASSTQRTERYNSPLHF. In nucleotides, the CDR3 is TGTGCCAGTAGTACCCAGAGGACAGAACGCTATAATTCACCCCTCCACTTT.

This clone was detected once. The V gene is TRBV28, the J gene TRBJ2-6; 9 bases line up with TRBD1. The CDR3 contains 15 residues. Trimming removed 6 bases from V and 4 bases from J; junction bases left unmatched: 4. Per germline, CDR1 MDHEN and CDR2 SYDVKM. This chain's CDR3 is CASSRTGVGANVLTF. CDR3 sequence (DNA): TGTGCCAGCAGCAGGACAGGGGTCGGGGCCAACGTCCTGACTTTC.

This sequence joins TRBV5-1 and TRBJ2-1, with D tentatively TRBD2 (8 bases). The germline gives CDR1 SGHRS, CDR2 YFSETQ. The CDR3 loop spans 15 amino acids. V was clipped by 2 bases and J by 6 bases, with 15 bases between them. The CDR3 loop reads CASSFSGTASNEQFF. CDR3 in DNA: TGCGCCAGCAGCTTTAGCGGGACAGCTTCCAATGAGCAGTTCTTC.

This chain links TRBV6-5 with TRBJ2-1; D is perhaps TRBD1 (5 bases). Per the germline V gene, CDR1 is MNHEY and CDR2 is SVGAGI. The CDR3 consists of 12 residues. Between the trimmed V and J ends, which lost 8 bases and 5 bases, there was a span of 10 bases. The DNA for the CDR3 is TGTGCCAGCGGCAGGGTCCACAATGAGCAGTTCTTC. Its protein product is CASGRVHNEQFF.

The count of this clone is one. The V call is TRBV3-1 (or the pseudogene TRBV3-2), the J call TRBJ2-1; TRBD2 matches 8 bases. CDR3 length equals 16 residues. Trimming at V came to 5 bases and at J to 4 bases, leaving 10 bases not matched to a gene. Per the germline V gene, CDR1 is LGHDT and CDR2 is YNNKEL (reference sequence). CDR3 region: CASSMTRGGLYNEQFF. DNA for the CDR3: TGTGCCAGCAGCATGACCCGGGGGGGCCTTTACAATGAGCAGTTCTTC.

A single count supports this clone. The chain employs TRBV18 and TRBJ2-2, with TRBD1 identical over 9 bases. The CDR3 length is 15 residues. Unmatched junction bases numbered 6, after V lost 5 bases and J lost 5 bases. Per the germline V gene, CDR1 is KGHSH and CDR2 is LQKENI. The CDR3 bases are TGTGCCAGCTCAACAGGGGGCCTAGGTACCGGGGAGCTGTTTTTT. Amino acids: CASSTGGLGTGELFF.

The chain recombines TRBV5-1 with TRBJ2-1; 8 nucleotides match TRBD2. The length of the CDR3 is 17 residues. Germline values: CDR1 SGHRS, CDR2 YFSETQ. Trimming cost V 0 bases and J 6 bases; bases outside gene matches: 11. The CDR3 DNA is TGCGCCAGCAGCTTGGATCGGCAGGCGGGAGGAGGCAATGAGCAGTTCTTC. Protein product: CASSLDRQAGGGNEQFF.

The chain combines TRBV20-1 with TRBJ2-7; D is possibly TRBD1 (5 bases). CDR1 is DFQATT, CDR2 SNEGSKA, per germline (reference sequence). This CDR3 has 12 amino acids. With 3 bases removed from V and 7 bases from J, the gap between germline ends came to 13 bases. In DNA, the CDR3 is TGCAGTGCTAGTAGCACAGGCCAAGAGCAGTACTTC. This gives the protein CSASSTGQEQYF.

This clone was detected once. This sequence joins TRBV27 and TRBJ2-7; D is unclear. Between the trimmed V and J ends, which lost 9 bases and 6 bases, there was a span of 18 bases. Germline V lookup: CDR1 MNHEY, CDR2 SMNVEV (reference sequence). The CDR3 is 13 amino acids. The CDR3 sequence: CASQVRPDAEQYF. CDR3 coding DNA: TGTGCCAGTCAGGTAAGGCCCGACGCCGAGCAGTACTTC.

The chain carries TRBV29-1 and TRBJ2-1; possible D gene TRBD1, 6 bases. The CDR3 has 12 residues. Between the trimmed V and J ends, which lost 2 bases and 6 bases, there was a span of 8 bases. In germline, CDR1 is SQVTM, CDR2 ANQGSEA. CDR3 sequence: CSVERQANEQFF. In DNA, the CDR3 is TGCAGCGTTGAACGACAGGCCAATGAGCAGTTCTTC.

V is TRBV5-6 and J is TRBJ2-3; D is perhaps TRBD1 (6 bases). The CDR3 is 15 amino acids. Germline V gene data show CDR1 as SGHDT and CDR2 as YYEEEE. The germline V and J ends were trimmed by 3 bases and 8 bases, with 19 bases remaining between them. CDR3 in amino acids: CASSYTGSTRATQYF. CDR3 coding DNA: TGTGCCAGCAGCTACACAGGGTCCACTCGGGCTACGCAGTATTTT.

The chain combines TRBV2 with TRBJ1-2; D gene uncertain. This CDR3 contains 14 residues. V lost 2 bases and J lost 2, with 9 bases in between. Germline lookup yields CDR1 SNHLY and CDR2 FYNNEI. The CDR3 loop is CASSERGFNYGYTF. CDR3 DNA sequence: TGTGCCAGCAGTGAACGGGGTTTCAACTATGGCTACACCTTC.

V and J are TRBV12-3 or TRBV12-4 and TRBJ2-3; D gene unclear. Trimming removed 6 bases from V and 5 bases from J, with 6 bases in between. The CDR3 is 11 amino acids. In DNA, the CDR3 is TGTGCCAGCAGCCGCGGAGATACGCAGTATTTT. This translates into CASSRGDTQYF.

This sequence joins TRBV30 and TRBJ2-7; D unresolved. The CDR3 sequence is 12 residues long. Germline V gives CDR1 GTSNPN, CDR2 SVGIG (reference sequence). Trimming stripped 4 bases from V and 6 bases from J, with 13 bases between. The CDR3 coding sequence is TGTGCCTGGACCTCCACCCCGGGCGAGCAGTACTTC. The encoded protein is CAWTSTPGEQYF.

The chain carries TRBV19 and TRBJ1-1; no reliable D call. V lost 3 bases and J 0 bases, leaving 8 bases between the germline ends. The CDR3 contains 14 residues. Germline V gene data show CDR1 as LNHDA and CDR2 as SQIVND (reference sequence). CDR3 region: CASSMGRLNTEAFF. The CDR3 DNA sequence: TGTGCCAGTAGTATGGGCAGGCTGAACACTGAAGCTTTCTTT.